This TCR beta chain originates from a study of monozygotic twins with inflammatory bowel disease. Whole-study results and caveats: By inverse Simpson index, TCRbeta diversity was lower in IBD patients than in healthy co-twins. The authors note that differing immunosuppressive treatments may have added variability to patient repertoires.

Note on this clonotype: Antigen: not known.

The V gene's germline CDR1 is LGHDT and CDR2 YNNKEL (reference sequence). The length of the CDR3 is 15 residues. A template switching step added UMIs, each with a 6-nucleotide sample barcode. Reprocessing the 5' RACE reads, TCRdb reports a single entry for every CDR3 protein and omits DNA. In all, the sample yields 150,000 or so distinct CDR3 sequences. Whole blood, unsorted for T cells, was the source of total RNA. V is TRBV3-1 and J is TRBJ2-2; checking the TCRdb D call of TRBD1 is not possible without DNA. This sequence originates from a human donor with ulcerative colitis or Crohn's disease, or a healthy co-twin of an affected twin (not recorded which). Material: blood. The CDR3 protein is CASTSRGENTGELFF. The full variable domain, rest sourced from reference TRBV3-1 and TRBJ2-2, is DTAVSQTPKYLVTQMGNDKSIKCEQNLGHDTMYWYKQDSKKFLKIMFSYNNKELIINETVPNRFSPKSPDKAHLNLHINSLELGDSAVYFCASTSRGENTGELFFGEGSRLTVL.